Described below is a single T cell receptor beta chain sequence and its context. The antigen is undetermined. The junction differs from germline at one of its ends, possibly a read error. TCRbeta library construction was performed incorporating unique molecular identifiers. MiXCR, applied by TCRdb to the PCR reads, yields one record per CDR3 protein. The sample consists of 700,000 to 950,000 distinct CDR3 sequences, 16% of them appearing once. The sample is drawn from a study of T-cell reconstitution after alpha-beta-depleted transplantation in children. Per germline, CDR1 DFQATT and CDR2 SNEGSKA (reference sequence). The CDR3 extends over 15 amino acids. Whole-study findings and limits: A year post-transplant, T-cell counts and diversity derived mostly from newly produced T cells. Roughly two months post-transplant, alpha-beta T cells reportedly originated from several hundred graft clones that had expanded. Certain patients had high TCRbeta diversity at day 60, and it came from recipient T cells and thymic progenitors that survived.

This clonotype was sampled from a male patient between 10 and 17 years old who had a stem cell transplant for acute lymphoblastic leukemia, so the T cells may come from the graft donor. The material sequenced was PBMCs, mostly from graft donor cells, taken 360 days after TCRalphabeta/CD19-depleted stem cell transplant. The gene calls are TRBV20-1 and TRBJ2-7; 10 positions match TRBD2. CDR3 nucleotides: TGCTGTGCCCGGGCAGCGGGAGGGCCAATTTACGAGCAGTACTTC. It translates to CCARAAGGPIYEQYF.